One sample yielded the 9 T cell receptor beta chains listed below, sequenced in a study of kidney transplant recipient with SARS-CoV-2 infection (dated by TCRdb to the early 2020s). Per the publication, the time point label means: pre-pandemic baseline sample and day 111 after first positive SARS-CoV-2 test. Sequencing was carried out with an Illumina MiSeq. TCRdb reworked the public reads: Q25 trimming with fastp, MiXCR clone assembly, productive beta chains retained. For every CDR3 protein sequence, its rows merge into one entry that carries the most common genes and DNA. This sample has about 250,000 distinct CDR3 sequences in its table, and 25% to 35% of those were observed once. More than 6.5% of the sample lies in the top ten. The specimen was a blood sample, collected at baseline and between days 110 and 120 from a kidney transplant recipient. The source is a young adult male patient who had COVID-19 and was a kidney transplant recipient. After a transplant, the graft donor may have provided part of the T cells.

There are many counts of this clonotype. The chain has TRBV4-2 and TRBJ1-5; the D is unclear. CDR1 is LGHNA, CDR2 YNFKEQ, per germline. Trimming pared 0 bases from V and 6 bases from J, leaving 9 bases between. The CDR3 length is 14 residues. CDR3 protein: CASSQEVRAQPQHF. DNA of the CDR3: TGTGCCAGCAGCCAAGAGGTACGGGCTCAGCCCCAGCATTTT.

Remarks on this clonotype: A read error may explain this, as a much larger clone is one base away. The genes are TRBV30 and TRBJ2-1; the D is unclear. The V and J ends lost 1 base and 9 bases respectively, with 16 bases between them. The CDR3 runs 14 residues. CDR1 and CDR2 (germline): GTSNPN, SVGIG (reference sequence). The CDR3: CAWSAQTGFREQFF. Written as DNA, the CDR3 is TGTGCCTGGAGTGCACAAACCGGGTTTCGTGAGCAGTTCTTC.

This clonotype occurred many times. This rearrangement joins TRBV3-1 to TRBJ2-5, with D unclear. V lost 5 bases to trimming and J lost 5 bases, with 24 bases between them. CDR3 length equals 17 residues. CDR1 is LGHDT and CDR2 is YNNKEL in the germline V gene (reference sequence). CDR3 sequence: CASSETFPISFSETQYF. DNA for the CDR3: TGTGCCAGCAGCGAGACTTTTCCCATTTCTTTCTCTGAGACCCAGTACTTC.

Ten or more counts support this clonotype. The chain links TRBV12-5 to TRBJ1-2, with D possibly being TRBD1 (5 bases). Germline CDR1 reads LGHNT; CDR2 reads FRNRAP. Deletions cut 5 bases from V and 4 bases from J, with 23 bases between. The CDR3 sequence is 17 residues long. The CDR3 sequence is CASGSQILQGKTYGYTF. Written as DNA, the CDR3 is TGTGCTAGTGGTAGCCAGATTTTGCAGGGAAAGACCTATGGCTACACCTTC.

This clonotype was seen repeatedly, ten times or more. The chain has TRBV12-3 or TRBV12-4 and TRBJ2-5; no firm D call. CDR3 length equals 14 residues. V was shortened by 3 bases and J by 2 bases, with 10 bases between the two germline ends. CDR3 region: CASSFWGTQETQYF. In DNA, the CDR3 is TGTGCCAGCAGTTTTTGGGGAACTCAAGAGACCCAGTACTTC.

On this clonotype itself: A read error is possible here, since a much larger clone lies one base away. The chain has TRBV30 and TRBJ2-7; D may correspond to TRBD1 or TRBD2 (5 bases each). The germline CDR1 and CDR2 sequences are GTSNPN and SVGIG (reference sequence). The length of the CDR3 is 11 residues. CDR3 loop: CTYQGAYEQYF. CDR3 sequence (DNA): TGTACCTACCAGGGAGCTTACGAGCAGTACTTC. Filled out from reference TRBV30 and TRBJ2-7, the complete variable domain reads SQTIHQWPATLVQPVGSPLSLECTVEGTSNPNLYWYRQAAGRGLQLLFYSVGIGQISSEVPQNLSASRPQDRQFILSSKKLLLSDSGFYLCTYQGAYEQYFGPGTRLTVT.

In its sample, this clonotype was seen many times. The chain is built from TRBV30 and TRBJ1-2; possibly TRBD1 for D (6 bases). Per the germline V gene, CDR1 is GTSNPN and CDR2 is SVGIG (reference sequence). This CDR3 comprises 12 residues. Trimming removed 3 bases from V and 8 bases from J, with 13 bases in between. The CDR3 DNA reads as TGTGCCTGGAGCCCCCCGGGGGGCGGCTACACCTTC. Translated, it gives CAWSPPGGGYTF.

This clonotype appeared many times. The CDR3 reads CASSKEGQSLSHF. CDR3 sequence (DNA): TGTGCCAGCAGCAAAGAGGGACAATCTTTGTCCCATTTT. The chain has TRBV7-9 and TRBJ1-5; possible D gene TRBD1, 6 bases. Per the germline V gene, CDR1 is SEHNR and CDR2 is FQNEAQ (reference sequence). V was cut by 5 bases and J by 16 bases, with 21 bases left in between. This CDR3 is 13 amino acids long.

About this clonotype: A read error is likely, as this CDR3 ends without the conserved phenylalanine or tryptophan. J is TRBJ2-1 and V is TRBV7-6; D not resolved. CDR3 size: 12 residues. Trimming took off 1 base at V and 11 bases at J, with 9 bases between the two ends. The germline V gene has CDR1 SGHVS and CDR2 FNYEAQ. The CDR3 sequence is CASSLEAGQQFL. The DNA for the CDR3 is TGTGCCAGCAGCTTAGAAGCAGGACAGCAGTTCTTA.